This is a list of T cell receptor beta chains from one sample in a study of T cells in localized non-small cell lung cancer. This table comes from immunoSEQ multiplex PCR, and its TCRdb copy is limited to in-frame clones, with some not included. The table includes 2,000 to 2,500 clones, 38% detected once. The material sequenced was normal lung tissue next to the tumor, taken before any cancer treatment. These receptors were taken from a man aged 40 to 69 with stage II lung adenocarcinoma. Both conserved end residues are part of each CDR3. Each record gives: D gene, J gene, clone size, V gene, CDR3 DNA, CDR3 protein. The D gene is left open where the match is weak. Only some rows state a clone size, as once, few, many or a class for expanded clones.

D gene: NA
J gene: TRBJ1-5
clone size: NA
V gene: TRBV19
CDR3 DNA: TGTGCCACACGGGACGGTGGGGGCAATCAGCCCCAGCATTTT
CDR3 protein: CATRDGGGNQPQHF

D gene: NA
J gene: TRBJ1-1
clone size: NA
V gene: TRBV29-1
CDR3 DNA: TGCAGCGTTGACCCCCCGGGGGGCAGGGGCCTTTGGGCTTTCTTT
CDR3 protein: CSVDPPGGRGLWAFF

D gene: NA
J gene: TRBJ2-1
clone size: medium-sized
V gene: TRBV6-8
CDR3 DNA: TGTGCCATCAAAGAAGTGAGCTCCTACAATGAGCAGTTCTTC
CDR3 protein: CAIKEVSSYNEQFF

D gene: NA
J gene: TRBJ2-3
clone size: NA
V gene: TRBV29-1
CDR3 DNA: TGCAGCGTTGAATGGTCGGTGAGCACAGATACGCAGTATTTT
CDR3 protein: CSVEWSVSTDTQYF

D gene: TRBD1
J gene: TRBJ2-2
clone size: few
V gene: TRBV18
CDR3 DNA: TGTGCCAGCTCACGCGCGGGACAGGGGAGCACCGGGGAGCTGTTTTTT
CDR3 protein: CASSRAGQGSTGELFF

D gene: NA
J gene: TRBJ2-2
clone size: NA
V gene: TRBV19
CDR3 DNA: TGTGCCAGTAGTATATTGAGGGCCGGGGAGCTGTTTTTT
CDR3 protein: CASSILRAGELFF

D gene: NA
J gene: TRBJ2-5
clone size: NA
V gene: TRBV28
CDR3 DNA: TGTGCCAGCACCCTACATGGGACAACCAGGAAAGAGACCCAGTACTTC
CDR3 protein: CASTLHGTTRKETQYF

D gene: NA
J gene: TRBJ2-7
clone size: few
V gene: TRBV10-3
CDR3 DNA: TGTGCCATCAGAGGCTGGAACTCCTACGAGCAGTACTTC
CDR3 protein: CAIRGWNSYEQYF

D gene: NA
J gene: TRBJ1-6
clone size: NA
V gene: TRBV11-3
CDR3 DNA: TGTGCCAGCAGCTTAATGGGCGGGAGGGCAAATTCACCCCTCCACTTT
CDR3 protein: CASSLMGGRANSPLHF

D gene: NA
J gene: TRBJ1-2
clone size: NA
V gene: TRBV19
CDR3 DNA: TGTGCCAGTAGTGCCCCCCAGGGAAATGGCTACACCTTC
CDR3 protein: CASSAPQGNGYTF

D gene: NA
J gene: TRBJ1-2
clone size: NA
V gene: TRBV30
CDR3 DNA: TGTGCCTGGAGTACGAACACAAAGGGCTACACCTTC
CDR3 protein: CAWSTNTKGYTF

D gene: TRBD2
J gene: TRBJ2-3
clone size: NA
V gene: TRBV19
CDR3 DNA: TGTGCCAGTAGTAAGCTAGCGGGGGGCCCAGATACGCAGTATTTT
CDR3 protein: CASSKLAGGPDTQYF

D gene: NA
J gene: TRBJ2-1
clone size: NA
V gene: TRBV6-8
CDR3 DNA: TGTGCCAGCAGTGACTTAGCAGAAGGTAATGAGCAGTTCTTC
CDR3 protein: CASSDLAEGNEQFF

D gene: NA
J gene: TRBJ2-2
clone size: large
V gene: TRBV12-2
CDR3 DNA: TGTGCCACTACACGACTAGCGGGGGGCCAGGGCGGGGAGCTGTTTTTT
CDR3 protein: CATTRLAGGQGGELFF

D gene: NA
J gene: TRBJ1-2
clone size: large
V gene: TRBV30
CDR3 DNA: TGTGCCTGGAGCGCAGGGTCGGGAAGCTATGGCTACACCTTC
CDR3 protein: CAWSAGSGSYGYTF

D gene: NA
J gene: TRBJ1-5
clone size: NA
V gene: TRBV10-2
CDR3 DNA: TGCGCCAGCAGGAGCTACACGAAGGGTCAACCCCAGCATTTT
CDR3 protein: CASRSYTKGQPQHF

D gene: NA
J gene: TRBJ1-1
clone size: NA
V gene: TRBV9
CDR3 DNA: TGTGCCAGCAGCTTAACCCAGACTGAAGCTTTCTTT
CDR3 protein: CASSLTQTEAFF

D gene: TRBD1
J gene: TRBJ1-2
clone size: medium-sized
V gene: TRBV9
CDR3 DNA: TGTGCCAGCAGCGTAGATAAGGAACAGGGGGCAGACTATGGCTACACCTTC
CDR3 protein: CASSVDKEQGADYGYTF

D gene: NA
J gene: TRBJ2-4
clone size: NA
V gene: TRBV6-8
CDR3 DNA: TGTGCCAGCAGTTTGGGGGGGCTAAACATTCAGTACTTC
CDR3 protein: CASSLGGLNIQYF

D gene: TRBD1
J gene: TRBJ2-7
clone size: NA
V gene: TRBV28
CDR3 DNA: TGTGCCAGCAGGAGAACAGGGGGTTCGGGCGAGCAGTACTTC
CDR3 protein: CASRRTGGSGEQYF

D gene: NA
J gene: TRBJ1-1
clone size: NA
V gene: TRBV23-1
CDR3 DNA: TGCGCCAGCAGCAGGGAGTTAGGGACTGAAGCTTTCTTT
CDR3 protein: CASSRELGTEAFF

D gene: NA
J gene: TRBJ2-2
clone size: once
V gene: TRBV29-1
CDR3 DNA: TGCAGCGACATCGGGGCTTTCGCGAAGAGGGAGCTGTTTTTT
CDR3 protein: CSDIGAFAKRELFF

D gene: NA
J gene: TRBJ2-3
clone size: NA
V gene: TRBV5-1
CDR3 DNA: TGCGCCAGCAGCTTGGGGGCATCTAGCACAGATACGCAGTATTTT
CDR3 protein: CASSLGASSTDTQYF

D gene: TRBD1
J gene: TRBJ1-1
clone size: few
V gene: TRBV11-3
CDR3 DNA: TGTGCCAGCAGCACCCGACAGGGGCGCACTGAAGCTTTCTTT
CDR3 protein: CASSTRQGRTEAFF

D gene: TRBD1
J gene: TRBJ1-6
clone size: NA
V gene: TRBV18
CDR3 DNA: TGTGCCAGCTCACCGGGACAGGGCTATAATTCACCCCTCCACTTT
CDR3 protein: CASSPGQGYNSPLHF

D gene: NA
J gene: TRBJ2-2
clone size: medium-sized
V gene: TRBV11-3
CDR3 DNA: TGTGCCAGCAGCTTTCGGCCGACGAGGAACACCGGGGAGCTGTTTTTT
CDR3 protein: CASSFRPTRNTGELFF

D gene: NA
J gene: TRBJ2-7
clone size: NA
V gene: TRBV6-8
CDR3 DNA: TGTGCCAGCAGTTACTCGACAGGCGAGCAGTACTTC
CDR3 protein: CASSYSTGEQYF

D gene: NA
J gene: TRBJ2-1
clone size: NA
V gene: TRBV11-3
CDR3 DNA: TGTGCCAGCAGCCCGGGGGGCCCGGTGGTTGGTGAGCAGTTCTTC
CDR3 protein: CASSPGGPVVGEQFF

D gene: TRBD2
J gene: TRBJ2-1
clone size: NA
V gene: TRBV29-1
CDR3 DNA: TGCAGCCTAACCCTTAGCGGGAGTGGTGAGCAGTTCTTC
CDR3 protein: CSLTLSGSGEQFF

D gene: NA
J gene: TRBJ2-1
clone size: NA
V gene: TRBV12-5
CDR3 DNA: TGTGCTAGTGGTTTGGGACTAGTGGCACGGGGTGAGCAGTTCTTC
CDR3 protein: CASGLGLVARGEQFF

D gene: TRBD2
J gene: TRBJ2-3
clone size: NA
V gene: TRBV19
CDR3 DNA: TGTGCCAGTAGTCGAGCGGGGACCTCAGATACGCAGTATTTT
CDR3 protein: CASSRAGTSDTQYF

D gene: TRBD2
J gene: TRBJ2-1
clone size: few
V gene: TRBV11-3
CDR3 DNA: TGTGCCAGCACTGGGGAGGGGCTCTACTACAATGAGCAGTTCTTC
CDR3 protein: CASTGEGLYYNEQFF

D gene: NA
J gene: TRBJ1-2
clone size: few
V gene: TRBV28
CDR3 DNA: TGTGCCAGCAGCCCTCTAAGAATCGGGGGGGCGAGGGGCTACACCTTC
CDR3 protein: CASSPLRIGGARGYTF

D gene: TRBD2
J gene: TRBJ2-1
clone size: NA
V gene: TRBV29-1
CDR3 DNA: TGCAGCGTTGAAGAGGGGCGGGGGTTAGGGAATGAGCAGTTCTTC
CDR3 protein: CSVEEGRGLGNEQFF

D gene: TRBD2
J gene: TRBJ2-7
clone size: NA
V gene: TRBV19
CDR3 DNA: TGTGCCAGTAGTAGTAGCGGGAACTCCTACGAGCAGTACTTC
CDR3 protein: CASSSSGNSYEQYF

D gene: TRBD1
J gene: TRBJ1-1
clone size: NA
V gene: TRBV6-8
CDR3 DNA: TGTGCCAGCAGCCGAGGGGGCTGGACTGAAGCTTTCTTT
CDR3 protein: CASSRGGWTEAFF

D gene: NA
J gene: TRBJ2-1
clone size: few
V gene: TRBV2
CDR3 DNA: TGTGCCAGCAGTTCTAGTAGGTTAGCAGGGAATGAGCAGTTCTTC
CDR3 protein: CASSSSRLAGNEQFF

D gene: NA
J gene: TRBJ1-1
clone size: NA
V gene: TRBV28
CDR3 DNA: TGTGCCGTAAAAACAGGGTCGACTGAAGCTTTCTTT
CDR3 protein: CAVKTGSTEAFF

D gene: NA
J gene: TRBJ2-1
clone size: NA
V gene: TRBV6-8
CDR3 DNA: TGTGCCAGCAGTACCCAGGGGAATGAGCAGTTCTTC
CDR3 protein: CASSTQGNEQFF

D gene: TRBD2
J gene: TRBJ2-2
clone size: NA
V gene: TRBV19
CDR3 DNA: TGTGCCAGTAGTCCGTCCGGGGCGGGAGGAAGGGAGCGGGAGCTGTTTTTT
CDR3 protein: CASSPSGAGGRERELFF

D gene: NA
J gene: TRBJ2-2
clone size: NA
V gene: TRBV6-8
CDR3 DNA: TGTGCCAGCAGTAAGGGCGCCGATTACACCGGGGAGCTGTTTTTT
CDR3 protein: CASSKGADYTGELFF